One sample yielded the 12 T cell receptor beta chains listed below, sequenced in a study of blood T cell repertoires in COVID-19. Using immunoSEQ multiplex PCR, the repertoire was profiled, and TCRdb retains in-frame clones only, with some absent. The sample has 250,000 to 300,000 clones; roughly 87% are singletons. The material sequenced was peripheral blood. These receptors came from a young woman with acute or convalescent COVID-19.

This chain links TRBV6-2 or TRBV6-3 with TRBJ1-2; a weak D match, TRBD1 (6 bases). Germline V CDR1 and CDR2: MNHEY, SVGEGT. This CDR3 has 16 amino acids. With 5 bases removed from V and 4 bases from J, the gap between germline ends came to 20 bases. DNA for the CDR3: TGTGCCAGCAGTCAAACCCCTGAGGGGGGGACCTATGGCTACACCTTC. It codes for CASSQTPEGGTYGYTF.

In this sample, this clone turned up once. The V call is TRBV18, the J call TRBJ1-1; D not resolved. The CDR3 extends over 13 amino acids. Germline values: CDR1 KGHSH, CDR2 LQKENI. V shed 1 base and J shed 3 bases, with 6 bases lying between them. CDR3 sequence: CASSPLSYTEAFF. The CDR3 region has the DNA TGTGCCAGCTCACCACTTTCATACACTGAAGCTTTCTTT. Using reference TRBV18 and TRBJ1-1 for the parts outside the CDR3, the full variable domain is NAGVMQNPRHLVRRRGQEARLRCSPMKGHSHVYWYRQLPEEGLKFMVYLQKENIIDESGMPKERFSAEFPKEGPSILRIQQVVRGDSAAYFCASSPLSYTEAFFGQGTRLTVV.

CDR3 sequence reads: CASSIWGPLNEKLFF. The CDR3 bases are TGTGCCAGTAGTATCTGGGGGCCCCTTAATGAAAAACTGTTTTTT. This chain joins TRBV19 and TRBJ1-4; maybe TRBD1 (6 bases). Germline loops: CDR1 LNHDA, CDR2 SQIVND (reference sequence). This CDR3 comprises 15 residues. V was trimmed by 3 bases and J by 4 bases, leaving 12 bases between them.

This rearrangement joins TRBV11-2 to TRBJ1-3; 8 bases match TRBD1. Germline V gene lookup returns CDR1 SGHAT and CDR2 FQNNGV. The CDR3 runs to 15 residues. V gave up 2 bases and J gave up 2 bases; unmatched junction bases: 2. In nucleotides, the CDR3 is TGTGCCAGCAGCTTAAGCAGGGGGCCTGGAAACACCATATATTTT. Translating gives CASSLSRGPGNTIYF.

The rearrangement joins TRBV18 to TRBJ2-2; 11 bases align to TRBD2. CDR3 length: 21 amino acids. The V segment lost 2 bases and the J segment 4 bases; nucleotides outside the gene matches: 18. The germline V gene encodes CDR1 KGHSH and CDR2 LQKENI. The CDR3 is CASSPTPRGTSGRGITGELFF. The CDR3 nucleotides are TGTGCCAGCTCACCAACCCCCCGCGGGACTAGCGGTCGTGGGATCACCGGGGAGCTGTTTTTT. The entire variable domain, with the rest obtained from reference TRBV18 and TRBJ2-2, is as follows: NAGVMQNPRHLVRRRGQEARLRCSPMKGHSHVYWYRQLPEEGLKFMVYLQKENIIDESGMPKERFSAEFPKEGPSILRIQQVVRGDSAAYFCASSPTPRGTSGRGITGELFFGEGSRLTVL.

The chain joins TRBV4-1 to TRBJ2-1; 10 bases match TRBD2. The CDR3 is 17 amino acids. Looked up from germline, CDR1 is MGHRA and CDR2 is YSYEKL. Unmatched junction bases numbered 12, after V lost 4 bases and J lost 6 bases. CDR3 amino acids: CASSRLTTSGAGNEQFF. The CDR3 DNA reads TGCGCCAGCAGCCGCCTTACTACTAGCGGGGCCGGCAATGAGCAGTTCTTC.

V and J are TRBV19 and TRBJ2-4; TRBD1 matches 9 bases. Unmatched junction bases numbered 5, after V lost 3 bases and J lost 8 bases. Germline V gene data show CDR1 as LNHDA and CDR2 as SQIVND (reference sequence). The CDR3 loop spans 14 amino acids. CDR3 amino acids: CASSIGTGIDIQYF. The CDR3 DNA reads TGTGCCAGTAGTATTGGGACAGGGATAGACATTCAGTACTTC.

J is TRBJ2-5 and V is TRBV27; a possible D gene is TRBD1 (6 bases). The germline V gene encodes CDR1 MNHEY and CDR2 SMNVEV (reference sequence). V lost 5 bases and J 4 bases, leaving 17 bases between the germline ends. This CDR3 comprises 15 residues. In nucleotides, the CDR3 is TGTGCCAGCAGTCCTAGGACAGAGAAGGGAGAGACCCAGTACTTC. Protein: CASSPRTEKGETQYF.

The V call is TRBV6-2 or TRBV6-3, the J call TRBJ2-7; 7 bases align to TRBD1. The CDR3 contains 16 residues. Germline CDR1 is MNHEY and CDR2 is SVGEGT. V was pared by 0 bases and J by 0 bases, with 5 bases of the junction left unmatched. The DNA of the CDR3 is TGTGCCAGCAGTTACTCGGACAGGAAAAGCTCCTACGAGCAGTACTTC. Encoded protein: CASSYSDRKSSYEQYF.

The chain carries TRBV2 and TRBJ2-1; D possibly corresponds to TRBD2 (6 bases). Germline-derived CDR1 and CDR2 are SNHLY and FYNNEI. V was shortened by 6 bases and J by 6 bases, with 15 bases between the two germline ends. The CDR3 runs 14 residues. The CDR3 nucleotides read TGTGCCAGCAGCCCGACTAGACCTGTCAATGAGCAGTTCTTC. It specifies CASSPTRPVNEQFF.

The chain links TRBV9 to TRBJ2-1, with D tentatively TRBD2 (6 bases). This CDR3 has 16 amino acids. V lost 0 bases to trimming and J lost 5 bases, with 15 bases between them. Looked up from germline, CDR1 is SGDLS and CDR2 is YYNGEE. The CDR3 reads CASSVGPAGPNNEQFF. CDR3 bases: TGTGCCAGCAGCGTAGGTCCCGCGGGACCAAACAATGAGCAGTTCTTC. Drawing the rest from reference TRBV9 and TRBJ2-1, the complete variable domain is DSGVTQTPKHLITATGQRVTLRCSPRSGDLSVYWYQQSLDQGLQFLIQYYNGEERAKGNILERFSAQQFPDLHSELNLSSLELGDSALYFCASSVGPAGPNNEQFFGPGTRLTVL.

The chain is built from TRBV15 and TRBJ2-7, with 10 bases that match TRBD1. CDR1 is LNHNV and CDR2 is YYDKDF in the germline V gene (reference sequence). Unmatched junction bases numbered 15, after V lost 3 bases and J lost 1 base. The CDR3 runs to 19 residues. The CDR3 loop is CATSSRSARGQGSSYEQYF. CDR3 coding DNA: TGTGCCACCAGCAGCAGGAGCGCACGGGGACAGGGGAGTTCCTACGAGCAGTACTTC.